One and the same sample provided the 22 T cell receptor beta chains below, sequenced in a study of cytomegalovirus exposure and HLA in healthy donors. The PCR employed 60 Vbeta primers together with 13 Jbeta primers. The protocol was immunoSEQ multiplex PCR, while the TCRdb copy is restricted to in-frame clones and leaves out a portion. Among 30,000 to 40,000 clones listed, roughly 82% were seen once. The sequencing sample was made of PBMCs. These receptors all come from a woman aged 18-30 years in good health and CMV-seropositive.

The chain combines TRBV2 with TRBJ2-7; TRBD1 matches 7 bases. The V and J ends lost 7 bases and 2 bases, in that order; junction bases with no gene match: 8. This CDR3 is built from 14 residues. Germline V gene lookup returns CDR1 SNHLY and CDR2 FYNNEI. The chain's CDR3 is CASNPRGPTYEQYF. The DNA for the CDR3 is TGTGCCAGCAACCCTAGGGGGCCCACCTACGAGCAGTACTTC.

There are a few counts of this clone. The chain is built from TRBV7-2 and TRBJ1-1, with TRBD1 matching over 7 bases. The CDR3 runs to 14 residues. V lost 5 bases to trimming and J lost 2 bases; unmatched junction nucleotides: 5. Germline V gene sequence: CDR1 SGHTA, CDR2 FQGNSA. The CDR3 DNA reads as TGTGCCAGCAGCCTCCGACAGGGCAACACTGAAGCTTTCTTT. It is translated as CASSLRQGNTEAFF.

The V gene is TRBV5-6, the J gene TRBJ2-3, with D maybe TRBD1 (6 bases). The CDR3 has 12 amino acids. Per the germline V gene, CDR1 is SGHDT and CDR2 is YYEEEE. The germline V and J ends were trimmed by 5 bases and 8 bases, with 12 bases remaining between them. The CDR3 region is CASRGAAPTQYF. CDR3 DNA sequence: TGTGCCAGCAGGGGGGCGGCTCCTACGCAGTATTTT.

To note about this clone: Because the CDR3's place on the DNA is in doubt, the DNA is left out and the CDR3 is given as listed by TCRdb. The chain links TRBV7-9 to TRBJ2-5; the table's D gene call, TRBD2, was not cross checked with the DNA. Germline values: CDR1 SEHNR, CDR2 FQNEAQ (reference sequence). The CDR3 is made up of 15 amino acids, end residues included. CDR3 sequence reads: CASSLVAAGTSSAHF.

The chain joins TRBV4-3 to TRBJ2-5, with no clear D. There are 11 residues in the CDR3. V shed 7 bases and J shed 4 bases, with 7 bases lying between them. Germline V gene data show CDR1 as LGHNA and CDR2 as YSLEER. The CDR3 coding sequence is TGCGCCAGCACACGCGGAGAGACCCAGTACTTC. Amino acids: CASTRGETQYF.

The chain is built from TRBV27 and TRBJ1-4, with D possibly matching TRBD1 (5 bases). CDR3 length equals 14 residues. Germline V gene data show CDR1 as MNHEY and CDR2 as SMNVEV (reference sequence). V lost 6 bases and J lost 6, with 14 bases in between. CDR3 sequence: CASRETGGDEKLFF. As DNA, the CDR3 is TGTGCCAGCAGGGAAACGGGGGGGGATGAAAAACTGTTTTTT.

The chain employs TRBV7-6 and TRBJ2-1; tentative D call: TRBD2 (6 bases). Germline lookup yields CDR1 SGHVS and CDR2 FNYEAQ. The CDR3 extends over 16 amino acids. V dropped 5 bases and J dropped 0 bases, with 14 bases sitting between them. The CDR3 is CASSVIAALSYNEQFF. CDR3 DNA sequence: TGTGCCAGCAGCGTAATAGCGGCCCTCTCCTACAATGAGCAGTTCTTC.

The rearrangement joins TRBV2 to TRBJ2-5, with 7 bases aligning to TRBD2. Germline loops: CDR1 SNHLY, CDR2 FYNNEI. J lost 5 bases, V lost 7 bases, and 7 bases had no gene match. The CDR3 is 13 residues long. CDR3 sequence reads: CASKTSRGETQYF. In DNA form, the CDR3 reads TGTGCCAGCAAGACTAGCCGGGGGGAGACCCAGTACTTC.

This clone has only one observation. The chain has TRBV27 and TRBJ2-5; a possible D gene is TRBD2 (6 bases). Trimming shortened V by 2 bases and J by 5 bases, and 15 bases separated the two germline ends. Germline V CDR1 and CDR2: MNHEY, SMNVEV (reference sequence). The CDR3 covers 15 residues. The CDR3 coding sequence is TGTGCCAGCAGTTTAATGGGTCAGGCGGGGGAGACCCAGTACTTC. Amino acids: CASSLMGQAGETQYF.

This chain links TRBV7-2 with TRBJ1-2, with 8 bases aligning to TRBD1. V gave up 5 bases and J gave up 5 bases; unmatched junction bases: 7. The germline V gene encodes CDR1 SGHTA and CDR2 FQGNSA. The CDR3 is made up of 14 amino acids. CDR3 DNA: TGTGCCAGCAGCCCCCGGACAGGGAAGTATGGCTACACCTTC. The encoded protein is CASSPRTGKYGYTF.

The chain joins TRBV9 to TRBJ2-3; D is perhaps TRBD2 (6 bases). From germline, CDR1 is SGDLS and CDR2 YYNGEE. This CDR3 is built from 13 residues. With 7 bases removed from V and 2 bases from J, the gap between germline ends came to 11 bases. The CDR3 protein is CASGGTATDTQYF. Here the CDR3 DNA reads TGTGCCAGCGGTGGGACTGCCACAGATACGCAGTATTTT.

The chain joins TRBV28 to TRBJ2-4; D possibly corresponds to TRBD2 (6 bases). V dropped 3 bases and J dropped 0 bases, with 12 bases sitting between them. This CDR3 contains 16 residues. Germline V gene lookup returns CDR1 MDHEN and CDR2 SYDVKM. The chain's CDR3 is CASSLFGSGAKNIQYF. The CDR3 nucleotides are TGTGCCAGCAGTTTGTTCGGTAGCGGAGCCAAAAACATTCAGTACTTC. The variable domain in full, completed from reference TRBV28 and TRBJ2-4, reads DVKVTQSSRYLVKRTGEKVFLECVQDMDHENMFWYRQDPGLGLRLIYFSYDVKMKEKGDIPEGYSVSREKKERFSLILESASTNQTSMYLCASSLFGSGAKNIQYFGAGTRLSVL.

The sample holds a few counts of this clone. CDR3 protein: CASSPAQGVETQYF. The CDR3, as DNA: TGTGCCAGCTCACCAGCACAGGGAGTAGAGACCCAGTACTTC. This sequence joins TRBV18 and TRBJ2-5, with a weak D call TRBD1 (6 bases). The CDR3 sequence is 14 residues long. Trimming removed 2 bases at V and 4 bases at J, with 11 bases between. Germline V gives CDR1 KGHSH, CDR2 LQKENI.

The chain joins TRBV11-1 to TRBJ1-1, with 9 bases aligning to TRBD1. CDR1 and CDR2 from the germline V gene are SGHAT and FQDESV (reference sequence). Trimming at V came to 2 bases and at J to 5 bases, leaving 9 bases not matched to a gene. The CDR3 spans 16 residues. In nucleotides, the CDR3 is TGTGCCAGCAGCTTAACAGTTACAGGGGGCCAAACTGAAGCTTTCTTT. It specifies CASSLTVTGGQTEAFF. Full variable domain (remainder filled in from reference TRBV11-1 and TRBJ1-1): EAEVAQSPRYKITEKSQAVAFWCDPISGHATLYWYRQILGQGPELLVQFQDESVVDDSQLPKDRFSAERLKGVDSTLKIQPAELGDSAMYLCASSLTVTGGQTEAFFGQGTRLTVV.

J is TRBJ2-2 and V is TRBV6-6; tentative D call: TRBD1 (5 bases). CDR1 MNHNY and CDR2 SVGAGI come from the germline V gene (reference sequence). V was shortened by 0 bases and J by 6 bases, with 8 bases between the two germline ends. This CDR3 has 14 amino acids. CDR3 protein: CASSYSTEPGELFF. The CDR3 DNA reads TGTGCCAGCAGTTACTCGACAGAGCCCGGGGAGCTGTTTTTT.

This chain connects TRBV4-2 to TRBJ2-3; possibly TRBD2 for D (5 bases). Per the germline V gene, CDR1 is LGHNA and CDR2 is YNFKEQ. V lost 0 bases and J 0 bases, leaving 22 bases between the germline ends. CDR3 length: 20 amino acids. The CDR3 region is CASSQEEWRAWLGSTDTQYF. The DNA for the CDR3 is TGTGCCAGCAGCCAAGAGGAATGGCGGGCATGGCTCGGGAGCACAGATACGCAGTATTTT.

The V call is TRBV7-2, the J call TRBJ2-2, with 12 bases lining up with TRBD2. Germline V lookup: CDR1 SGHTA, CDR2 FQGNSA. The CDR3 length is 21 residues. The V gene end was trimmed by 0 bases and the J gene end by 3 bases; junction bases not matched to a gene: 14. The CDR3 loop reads CASSLAPRRLAGGPDTGELFF. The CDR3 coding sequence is TGTGCCAGCAGCTTAGCTCCCCGGCGGCTAGCGGGGGGGCCAGACACCGGGGAGCTGTTTTTT.

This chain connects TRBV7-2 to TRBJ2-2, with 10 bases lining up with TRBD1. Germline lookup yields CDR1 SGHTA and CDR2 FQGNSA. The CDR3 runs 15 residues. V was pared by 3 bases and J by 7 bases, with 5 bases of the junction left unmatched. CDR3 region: CASSFDRGRDGELFF. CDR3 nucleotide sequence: TGTGCCAGCAGCTTCGACAGGGGGCGTGACGGGGAGCTGTTTTTT.

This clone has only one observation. CDR3 sequence: CASKEGTNQPQHF. The CDR3 DNA reads as TGTGCCAGCAAAGAGGGCACCAATCAGCCCCAGCATTTT. The genes are TRBV27 and TRBJ1-5, with unresolved D. Trimming took off 7 bases at V and 3 bases at J, with 10 bases between the two ends. CDR3 length equals 13 residues. In germline, CDR1 is MNHEY, CDR2 SMNVEV (reference sequence).

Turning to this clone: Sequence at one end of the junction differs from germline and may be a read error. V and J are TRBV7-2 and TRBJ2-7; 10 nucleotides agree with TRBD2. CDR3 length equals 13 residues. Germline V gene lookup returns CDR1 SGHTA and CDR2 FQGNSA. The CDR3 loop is CASSIAGGYEQYF. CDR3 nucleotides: TGTGCCAGCAGCATAGCGGGGGGATACGAGCAGTACTTC.

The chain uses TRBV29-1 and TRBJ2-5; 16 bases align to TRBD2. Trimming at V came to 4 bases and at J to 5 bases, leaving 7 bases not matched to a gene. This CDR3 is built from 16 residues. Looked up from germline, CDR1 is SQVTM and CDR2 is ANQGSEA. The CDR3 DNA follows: TGCAGCGTTGCCAAGGGACTAGCGGGGGGGGAGGAGACCCAGTACTTC. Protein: CSVAKGLAGGEETQYF. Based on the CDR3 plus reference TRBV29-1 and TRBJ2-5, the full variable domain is SAVISQKPSRDICQRGTSLTIQCQVDSQVTMMFWYRQQPGQSLTLIATANQGSEATYESGFVIDKFPISRPNLTFSTLTVSNMSPEDSSIYLCSVAKGLAGGEETQYFGPGTRLLVL.

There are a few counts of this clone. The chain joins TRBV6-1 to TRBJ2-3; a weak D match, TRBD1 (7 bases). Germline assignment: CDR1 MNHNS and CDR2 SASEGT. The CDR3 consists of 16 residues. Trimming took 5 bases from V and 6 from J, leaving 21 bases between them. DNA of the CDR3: TGTGCCAGCAGTAAAGGCCGGGTAGCGGACAGGGATACGCAGTATTTT. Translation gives CASSKGRVADRDTQYF.